Below are 13 T cell receptor beta chains sequenced from a single sample in a study of cytomegalovirus exposure and HLA in healthy donors. Primers: 60 Vbeta forward and 13 Jbeta reverse. This table comes from immunoSEQ multiplex PCR, and its TCRdb copy is limited to in-frame clones, with some not included. This sample has 150,000 or so clones, with 79% found just once. Specimen: PBMCs. The receptors shown here come from a woman in her thirties or forties in good health and CMV-seropositive.

This chain joins TRBV5-4 and TRBJ2-5, with TRBD2 identical over 7 bases. Germline lookup yields CDR1 SGHNT and CDR2 YYREEE (reference sequence). Trimming removed 4 bases from V and 6 bases from J; junction bases left unmatched: 9. The CDR3 length is 14 residues. The CDR3 spells CASSDGRAGQTQYF. CDR3 DNA: TGTGCCAGCAGCGACGGTAGAGCGGGACAGACCCAGTACTTC.

The count of this clone is one. The chain carries TRBV6-5 and TRBJ1-2; 8 bases fit TRBD1. J was trimmed by 2 bases and V by 4 bases; bases with no gene match: 6. CDR3 length: 15 residues. Germline lookup yields CDR1 MNHEY and CDR2 SVGAGI. CDR3 nucleotide sequence: TGTGCCAGCAGTTCGGACAGGGTGTCGAACTATGGCTACACCTTC. Residues: CASSSDRVSNYGYTF.

This chain connects TRBV7-3 to TRBJ2-2; weak D call: TRBD1 (5 bases). Germline CDR1 is SGHTA and CDR2 is FQGTGA. V was clipped by 5 bases and J by 0 bases, with 10 bases between them. The CDR3 loop spans 15 amino acids. The CDR3 here is CASSRTSANTGELFF. DNA of the CDR3: TGTGCCAGCAGCCGGACAAGCGCGAACACCGGGGAGCTGTTTTTT.

The rearrangement uses TRBV2 and TRBJ1-1; D perhaps matches TRBD1 (6 bases). The V and J ends lost 4 bases and 6 bases respectively, with 18 bases between them. Germline V gene sequence: CDR1 SNHLY, CDR2 FYNNEI. This CDR3 contains 15 residues. CDR3 amino acids: CASSVSPGVRAEAFF. The CDR3 nucleotides are TGTGCCAGCAGTGTATCGCCAGGGGTAAGGGCTGAAGCTTTCTTT. Full variable domain (rest looked up from reference TRBV2 and TRBJ1-1): EPEVTQTPSHQVTQMGQEVILRCVPISNHLYFYWYRQILGQKVEFLVSFYNNEISEKSEIFDDQFSVERPDGSNFTLKIRSTKLEDSAMYFCASSVSPGVRAEAFFGQGTRLTVV.

V usage is TRBV6-5 and J usage is TRBJ2-5, with 10 nucleotides matching TRBD2. Trimming cost V 2 bases and J 4 bases; bases outside gene matches: 4. The CDR3 is made up of 15 amino acids. CDR1 and CDR2 (germline): MNHEY, SVGAGI. This chain's CDR3 is CASSYTSGVRETQYF. CDR3 nucleotides: TGTGCCAGCAGTTACACTAGCGGGGTGAGAGAGACCCAGTACTTC.

This chain links TRBV5-1 with TRBJ2-3; 12 bases are shared with TRBD2. The CDR3 extends over 14 amino acids. V gave up 5 bases and J gave up 4 bases; unmatched junction bases: 2. Germline V gene data show CDR1 as SGHRS and CDR2 as YFSETQ. CDR3 residues: CASRTSGGADTQYF. CDR3 in DNA: TGCGCCAGCAGGACTAGCGGGGGAGCAGATACGCAGTATTTT.

This chain uses TRBV2 with TRBJ2-3, with 9 bases aligning to TRBD2. With V trimmed by 6 bases and J by 2 bases, 9 bases remained unmatched. Germline values: CDR1 SNHLY, CDR2 FYNNEI. There are 16 residues in the CDR3. The CDR3 DNA sequence: TGTGCCAGCAGGCCTCGCCTAGCGGGGTCCACAGATACGCAGTATTTT. It encodes CASRPRLAGSTDTQYF.

The chain combines TRBV19 with TRBJ2-3, with D perhaps matching TRBD1 (6 bases). The V end lost 11 bases, the J end lost 5 bases, and 17 bases lay between the germline ends. Germline lookup yields CDR1 LNHDA and CDR2 SQIVND (reference sequence). This CDR3 region has 13 residues. The CDR3 spells CAGAKGVGDTQYF. The DNA of the CDR3 is TGTGCCGGGGCTAAGGGGGTCGGAGATACGCAGTATTTT.

The chain employs TRBV11-2 and TRBJ2-5, with 7 bases lining up with TRBD2. The CDR3 contains 15 residues. CDR1 SGHAT and CDR2 FQNNGV come from the germline V gene. The V and J ends lost 0 bases and 4 bases, in that order; junction bases with no gene match: 5. The CDR3 region is CASSLDRGGRETQYF. In DNA, the CDR3 is TGTGCCAGCAGCTTAGATCGGGGAGGGAGAGAGACCCAGTACTTC. Supplemented by reference TRBV11-2 and TRBJ2-5, the full variable domain reads EAGVAQSPRYKIIEKRQSVAFWCNPISGHATLYWYQQILGQGPKLLIQFQNNGVVDDSQLPKDRFSAERLKGVDSTLKIQPAKLEDSAVYLCASSLDRGGRETQYFGPGTRLLVL.

In DNA form, the CDR3 reads TGCGCCAGCAGCTTGCCCGGGACAGGGATGTTCTTC. Translating it yields CASSLPGTGMFF. The rearrangement joins TRBV5-1 to TRBJ2-1; 9 bases map to TRBD1. The V and J ends lost 1 base and 15 bases, in that order; junction bases with no gene match: 5. CDR1 and CDR2 (germline): SGHRS, YFSETQ. The CDR3 sequence is 12 residues long.

V gene TRBV7-9 combines with J gene TRBJ1-3, with 7 nucleotides matching TRBD1. Trimming took 4 bases from V and 0 from J; bases not matched to a gene: 3. Germline CDR1 and CDR2: SEHNR and FQNEAQ (reference sequence). This CDR3 is 15 amino acids long. CDR3: CASSSRTGSGNTIYF. CDR3 DNA: TGTGCCAGCAGCTCGCGGACAGGCTCTGGAAACACCATATATTTT.

Only a few counts were recorded for this clone. This chain connects TRBV28 to TRBJ1-1; TRBD1 aligns across 8 bases. The ends lost 4 bases at V and 4 bases at J; junction bases unmatched: 8. From germline, CDR1 is MDHEN and CDR2 SYDVKM. CDR3 size: 15 residues. The CDR3 reads CASSSLRGLFTEAFF. CDR3 nucleotides: TGTGCCAGCAGTTCCCTCAGGGGGCTATTCACTGAAGCTTTCTTT.

J is TRBJ1-3 and V is TRBV11-2; 9 bases agree with TRBD1. This CDR3 comprises 15 residues. V trimming: 5 bases; J trimming: 4 bases; junction bases outside the gene matches: 6. Per the germline V gene, CDR1 is SGHAT and CDR2 is FQNNGV. CDR3 coding DNA: TGTGCCAGCAGCCCCGGGACAGGGTTAGGAAACACCATATATTTT. Translating it yields CASSPGTGLGNTIYF.